The source of this T cell receptor beta chain is a study of T cells in women clearing cervical HPV infection. On the study more broadly: Case blood was drawn when the lesion was first found; control blood after infection became undetectable. Only a few women had HLA typing results available. Whole-study results and caveats: TRBV6-7 relative abundance averaged approximately 0.1% in cases and roughly 0.17% in controls.

A remark on this clone: Its specificity is not known. The sequence runs out 3 residues before the end of the CDR3; the remainder is reconstructed from the germline J gene.

Cervical HPV DNA detected by MY09/MY11 PCR, typed by dot-blot. The method was immunoSEQ multiplex PCR; TCRdb's version includes in-frame clones alone and lacks a portion of them. The sample table sets out some 50,000 clones. Germline V gene sequence: CDR1 SEHNR, CDR2 FQNEAQ (reference sequence). CDR3 size: 14 residues. The J gene is TRBJ2-3, the V gene TRBV7-9; D gene uncertain. Sequenced: blood buffy coat. This TCR was recovered from a woman aged 18 to 75 with a cervical HPV16 infection that either progressed to CIN3+ or cleared (not recorded which). CDR3 DNA, as far as it was read: TGTGCCAGCAGCTTAGTCCCAGGCCAAGAGACG. It specifies CASSLVPGQET. The whole CDR3 is CASSLVPGQETQYF.